Each of the 5 T cell receptor beta chains below was sequenced from the same sample in a study of blood T cell repertoires in COVID-19 (dated by TCRdb to the early 2020s). The library was made by the immunoSEQ multiplex PCR assay. TCRdb provides this immuneACCESS table in a form limited to in-frame rearrangements. Some clones are lacking; in checked studies, under half of them reflect an unresolved V gene, and why the rest are absent is not known. The sample includes under 300,000 clones, with about 89% observed a single time. The ten largest clones represent roughly 1.2% of the sample. The sequenced sample consisted of PBMCs or T cells enriched from blood (not recorded which). These receptors originate from a human donor in a cohort exposed to, infected with or recovered from COVID-19 (not recorded which). The donor label of this sample is uncertain.

V usage is TRBV27 and J usage is TRBJ2-3; 12 bases fit TRBD2. The germline gives CDR1 MNHEY, CDR2 SMNVEV (reference sequence). The CDR3 extends over 16 amino acids. Trimming cost V 4 bases and J 2 bases; bases outside gene matches: 4. In DNA form, the CDR3 reads TGTGCCAGCAGTTCCCGACTAGCGGGGGTCACAGATACGCAGTATTTT. Translation gives CASSSRLAGVTDTQYF.

The genes are TRBV28 and TRBJ2-2, with 7 nucleotides matching TRBD2. The CDR3 runs 15 residues. Losses at the gene ends were 5 bases for V and 6 bases for J; bases not matched to a gene: 9. CDR1 and CDR2 from the germline V gene are MDHEN and SYDVKM. The CDR3 coding sequence is TGTGCCAGCAGTACGGGGGGACTACACGCCGGGGAGCTGTTTTTT. Translated: CASSTGGLHAGELFF. Supplemented by reference TRBV28 and TRBJ2-2, the full variable domain reads DVKVTQSSRYLVKRTGEKVFLECVQDMDHENMFWYRQDPGLGLRLIYFSYDVKMKEKGDIPEGYSVSREKKERFSLILESASTNQTSMYLCASSTGGLHAGELFFGEGSRLTVL.

This chain uses TRBV7-2 with TRBJ1-5; D uncertain. Per germline, CDR1 SGHTA and CDR2 FQGNSA. V was trimmed by 5 bases and J by 8 bases, leaving 19 bases between them. This CDR3 is 15 amino acids long. The CDR3 DNA reads as TGTGCCAGCAGCGGACCGGGGTGGGTCTCGAAGCCCCAGCATTTT. It specifies CASSGPGWVSKPQHF. The whole variable domain, remainder taken from reference TRBV7-2 and TRBJ1-5, is GAGVSQSPSNKVTEKGKDVELRCDPISGHTALYWYRQSLGQGLEFLIYFQGNSAPDKSGLPSDRFSAERTGGSVSTLTIQRTQQEDSAVYLCASSGPGWVSKPQHFGDGTRLSIL.

The rearrangement uses TRBV6-5 and TRBJ1-6, with D tentatively TRBD1 (5 bases). Trimming removed 5 bases at V and 6 bases at J, with 11 bases between. This CDR3 comprises 14 residues. Germline CDR1 is MNHEY and CDR2 is SVGAGI. As DNA, the CDR3 is TGTGCCAGCAGTATCGGAGGGGCTAATTCACCCCTCCACTTT. The encoded protein is CASSIGGANSPLHF.

This chain connects TRBV18 to TRBJ2-5, with 9 bases lining up with TRBD1. V dropped 4 bases and J dropped 2; count of bases not matched to a gene: 2. In germline, CDR1 is KGHSH, CDR2 LQKENI. CDR3 length equals 14 residues. DNA of the CDR3: TGTGCCAGCTCACGGGACAGGGCGCAAGAGACCCAGTACTTC. Translated: CASSRDRAQETQYF. Full variable domain (missing parts from reference TRBV18 and TRBJ2-5): NAGVMQNPRHLVRRRGQEARLRCSPMKGHSHVYWYRQLPEEGLKFMVYLQKENIIDESGMPKERFSAEFPKEGPSILRIQQVVRGDSAAYFCASSRDRAQETQYFGPGTRLLVL.